This T cell receptor (beta chain) was sequenced for a study of T cell responses to AZD1222 COVID-19 vaccine. The repertoire was sequenced with immunoSEQ multiplex PCR; TCRdb's copy has only in-frame clones and lacks some. The table includes approximately 150,000 clones, around 93% detected once. The V gene end was trimmed by 3 bases and the J gene end by 4 bases; junction bases not matched to a gene: 14. The CDR3 sequence is 18 residues long. CDR1 is LNHNV, CDR2 YYDKDF, per germline (reference sequence). This material consisted of peripheral blood, taken on day 0 of AZD1222 vaccination. The chain employs TRBV15 and TRBJ2-1; 8 nucleotides agree with TRBD1. This sequence originates from an adult in good health. The CDR3 sequence: CATSRGPWGRGPYNEQFF. CDR3 bases: TGTGCCACCAGCAGGGGGCCCTGGGGCAGGGGGCCGTACAATGAGCAGTTCTTC. The full variable domain, its missing parts supplied by reference TRBV15 and TRBJ2-1, is DAMVIQNPRYQVTQFGKPVTLSCSQTLNHNVMYWYQQKSSQAPKLLFHYYDKDFNNEADTPDNFQSRRPNTSFCFLDIRSPGLGDTAMYLCATSRGPWGRGPYNEQFFGPGTRLTVL.